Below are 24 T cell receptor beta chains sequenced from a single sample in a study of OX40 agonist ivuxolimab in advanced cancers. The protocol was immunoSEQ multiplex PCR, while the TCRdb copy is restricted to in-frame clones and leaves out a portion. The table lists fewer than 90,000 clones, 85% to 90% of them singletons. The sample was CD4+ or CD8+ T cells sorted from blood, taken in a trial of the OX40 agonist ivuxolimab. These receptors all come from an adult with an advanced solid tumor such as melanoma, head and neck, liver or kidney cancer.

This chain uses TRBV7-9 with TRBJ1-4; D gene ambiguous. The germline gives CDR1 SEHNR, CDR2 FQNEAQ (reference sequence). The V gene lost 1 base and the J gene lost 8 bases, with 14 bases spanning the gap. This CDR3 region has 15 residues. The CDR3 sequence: CASSLEGSPREKLFF. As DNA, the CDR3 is TGTGCCAGCAGCTTAGAGGGCAGCCCCAGGGAAAAACTGTTTTTT.

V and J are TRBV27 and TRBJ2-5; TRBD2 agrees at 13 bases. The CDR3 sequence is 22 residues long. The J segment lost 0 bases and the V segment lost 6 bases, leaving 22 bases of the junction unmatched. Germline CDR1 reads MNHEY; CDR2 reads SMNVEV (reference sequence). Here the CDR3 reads CASRRRPSSGTSGTWDQETQYF. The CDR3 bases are TGTGCCAGCAGAAGGCGGCCGTCCTCCGGGACTAGCGGGACATGGGACCAAGAGACCCAGTACTTC.

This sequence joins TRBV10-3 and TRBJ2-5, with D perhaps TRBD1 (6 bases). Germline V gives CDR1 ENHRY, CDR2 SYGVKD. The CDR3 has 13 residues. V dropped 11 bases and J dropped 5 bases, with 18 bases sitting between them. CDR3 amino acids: CAVAAGVWETQYF. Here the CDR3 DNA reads TGTGCCGTGGCCGCAGGGGTTTGGGAGACCCAGTACTTC.

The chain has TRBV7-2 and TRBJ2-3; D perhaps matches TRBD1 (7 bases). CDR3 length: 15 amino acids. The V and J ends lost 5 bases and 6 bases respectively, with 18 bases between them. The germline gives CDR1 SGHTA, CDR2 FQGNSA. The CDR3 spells CASSPRRGTADTQYF. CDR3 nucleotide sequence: TGTGCCAGCAGCCCTAGGCGCGGGACAGCGGATACGCAGTATTTT.

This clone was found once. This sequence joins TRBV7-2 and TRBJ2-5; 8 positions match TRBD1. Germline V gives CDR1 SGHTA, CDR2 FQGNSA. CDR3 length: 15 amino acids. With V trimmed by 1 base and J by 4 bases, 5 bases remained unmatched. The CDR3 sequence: CASSLGHTGGETQYF. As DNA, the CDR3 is TGTGCCAGCAGCTTAGGTCACACAGGGGGAGAGACCCAGTACTTC.

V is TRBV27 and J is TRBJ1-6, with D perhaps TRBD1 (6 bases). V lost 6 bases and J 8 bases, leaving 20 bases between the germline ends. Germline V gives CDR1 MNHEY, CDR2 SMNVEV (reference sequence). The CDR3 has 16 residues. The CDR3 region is CASSPDPIGGDSPLHF. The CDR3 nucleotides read TGTGCCAGCAGCCCCGACCCTATAGGGGGGGATTCACCCCTCCACTTT.

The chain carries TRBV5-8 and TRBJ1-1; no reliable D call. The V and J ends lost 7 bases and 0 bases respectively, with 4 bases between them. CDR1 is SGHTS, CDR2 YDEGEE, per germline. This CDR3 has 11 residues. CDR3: CASPMNTEAFF. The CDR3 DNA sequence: TGTGCCAGCCCGATGAACACTGAAGCTTTCTTT.

The CDR3 region is CASSQPSGSRNEQFF. The CDR3, as DNA: TGTGCCAGCAGCCAACCTAGCGGGAGTCGGAATGAGCAGTTCTTC. The J gene is TRBJ2-1, the V gene TRBV14; 10 bases align to TRBD2. Germline assignment: CDR1 SGHDN and CDR2 FVKESK. The trim removed 2 bases at V and 7 bases at J, leaving 5 bases unmatched. The CDR3 has 15 residues.

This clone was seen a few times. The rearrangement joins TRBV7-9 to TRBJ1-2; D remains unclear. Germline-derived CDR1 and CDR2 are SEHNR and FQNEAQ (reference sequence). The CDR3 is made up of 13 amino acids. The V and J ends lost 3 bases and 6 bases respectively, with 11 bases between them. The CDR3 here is CASSFGQSDGYTF. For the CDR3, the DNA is TGTGCCAGCAGCTTCGGGCAGTCGGATGGCTACACCTTC.

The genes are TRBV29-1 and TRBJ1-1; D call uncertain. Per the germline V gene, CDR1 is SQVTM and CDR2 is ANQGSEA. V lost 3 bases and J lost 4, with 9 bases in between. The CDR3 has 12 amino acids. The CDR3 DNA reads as TGCAGCGTTGATCTCGGACGCACTGAAGCTTTCTTT. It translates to CSVDLGRTEAFF. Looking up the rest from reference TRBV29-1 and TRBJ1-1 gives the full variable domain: SAVISQKPSRDICQRGTSLTIQCQVDSQVTMMFWYRQQPGQSLTLIATANQGSEATYESGFVIDKFPISRPNLTFSTLTVSNMSPEDSSIYLCSVDLGRTEAFFGQGTRLTVV.

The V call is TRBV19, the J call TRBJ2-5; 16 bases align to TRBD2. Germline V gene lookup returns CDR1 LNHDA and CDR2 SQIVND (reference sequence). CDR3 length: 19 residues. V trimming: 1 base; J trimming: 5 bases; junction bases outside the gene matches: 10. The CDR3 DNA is TGTGCCAGTAGTATAGGCCCGGGGACTAGCGGGAGGGCCGTGGAGACCCAGTACTTC. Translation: CASSIGPGTSGRAVETQYF.

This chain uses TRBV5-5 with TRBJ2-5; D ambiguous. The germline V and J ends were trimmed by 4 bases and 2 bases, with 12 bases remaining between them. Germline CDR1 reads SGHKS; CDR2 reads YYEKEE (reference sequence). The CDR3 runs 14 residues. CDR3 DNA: TGTGCCAGCAGCCAAGTAGGATCTCAAGAGACCCAGTACTTC. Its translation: CASSQVGSQETQYF.

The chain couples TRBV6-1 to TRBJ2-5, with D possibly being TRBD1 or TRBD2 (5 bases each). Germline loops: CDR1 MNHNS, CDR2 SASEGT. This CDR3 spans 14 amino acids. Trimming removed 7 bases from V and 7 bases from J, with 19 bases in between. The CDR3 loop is CASKPGPGLATQYF. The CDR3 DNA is TGTGCCAGCAAACCGGGACCCGGGCTAGCGACCCAGTACTTC.

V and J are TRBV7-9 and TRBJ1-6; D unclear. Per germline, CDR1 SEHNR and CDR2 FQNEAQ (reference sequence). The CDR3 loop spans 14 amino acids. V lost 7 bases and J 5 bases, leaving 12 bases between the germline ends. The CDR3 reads CASTLTANNSPLHF. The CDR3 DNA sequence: TGTGCCAGCACCCTTACGGCCAATAATTCACCCCTCCACTTT.

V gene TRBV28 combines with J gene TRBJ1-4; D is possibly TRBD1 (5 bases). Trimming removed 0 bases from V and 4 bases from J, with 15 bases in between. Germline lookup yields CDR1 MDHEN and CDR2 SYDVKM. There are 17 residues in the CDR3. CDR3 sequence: CASSLWAGRRDNEKLFF. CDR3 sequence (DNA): TGTGCCAGCAGTTTATGGGCAGGGCGGAGGGATAATGAAAAACTGTTTTTT.

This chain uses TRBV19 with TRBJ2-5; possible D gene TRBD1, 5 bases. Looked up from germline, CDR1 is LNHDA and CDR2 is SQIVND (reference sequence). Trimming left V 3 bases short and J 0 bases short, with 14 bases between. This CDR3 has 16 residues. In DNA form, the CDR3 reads TGTGCCAGTAGTATCAGGGCAGGGATAGACCAAGAGACCCAGTACTTC. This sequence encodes CASSIRAGIDQETQYF.

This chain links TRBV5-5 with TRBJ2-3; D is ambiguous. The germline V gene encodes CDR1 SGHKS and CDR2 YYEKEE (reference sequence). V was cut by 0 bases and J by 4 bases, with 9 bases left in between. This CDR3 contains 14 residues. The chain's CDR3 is CASSLAVSPDTQYF. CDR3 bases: TGTGCCAGCAGCTTGGCGGTCTCCCCAGATACGCAGTATTTT.

CDR3 region: CASSPDSPLNQPQHF. The CDR3 region has the DNA TGTGCCAGTAGCCCGGACAGCCCACTCAATCAGCCCCAGCATTTT. J is TRBJ1-5 and V is TRBV19; TRBD1 might be the D (6 bases). Germline V gene sequence: CDR1 LNHDA, CDR2 SQIVND (reference sequence). This CDR3 comprises 15 residues. Trimming stripped 6 bases from V and 3 bases from J, with 15 bases between.

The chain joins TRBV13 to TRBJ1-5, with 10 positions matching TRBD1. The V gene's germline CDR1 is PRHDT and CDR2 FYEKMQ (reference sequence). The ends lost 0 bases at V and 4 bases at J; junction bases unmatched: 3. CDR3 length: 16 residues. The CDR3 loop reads CASSLGGTGENQPQHF. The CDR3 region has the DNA TGTGCCAGCAGCTTAGGCGGGACAGGGGAAAATCAGCCCCAGCATTTT.

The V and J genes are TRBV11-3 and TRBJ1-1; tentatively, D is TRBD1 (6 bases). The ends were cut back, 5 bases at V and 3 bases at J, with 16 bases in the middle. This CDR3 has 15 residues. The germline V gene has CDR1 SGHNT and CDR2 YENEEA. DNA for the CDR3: TGTGCCAGCAGCCTAAAAAGGGCAGGGGACACTGAAGCTTTCTTT. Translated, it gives CASSLKRAGDTEAFF.

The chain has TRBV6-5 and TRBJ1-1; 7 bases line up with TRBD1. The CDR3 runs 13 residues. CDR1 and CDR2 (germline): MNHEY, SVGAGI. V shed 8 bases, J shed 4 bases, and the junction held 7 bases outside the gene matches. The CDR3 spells CASPGGGPTEAFF. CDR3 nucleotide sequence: TGTGCCAGCCCAGGGGGGGGGCCCACTGAAGCTTTCTTT.

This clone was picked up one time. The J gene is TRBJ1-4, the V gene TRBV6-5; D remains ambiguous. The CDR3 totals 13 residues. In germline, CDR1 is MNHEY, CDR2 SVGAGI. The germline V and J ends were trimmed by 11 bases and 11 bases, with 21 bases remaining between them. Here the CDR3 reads CASLRDTDGKLFF. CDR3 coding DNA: TGTGCCTCATTACGCGACACAGATGGCAAACTGTTTTTT.

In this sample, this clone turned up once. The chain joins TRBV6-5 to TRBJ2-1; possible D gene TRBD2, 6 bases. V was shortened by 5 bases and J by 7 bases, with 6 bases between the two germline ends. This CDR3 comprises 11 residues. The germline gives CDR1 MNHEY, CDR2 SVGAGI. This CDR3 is CASSGRNEQFF. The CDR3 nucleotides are TGTGCCAGCAGTGGGAGGAATGAGCAGTTCTTC.

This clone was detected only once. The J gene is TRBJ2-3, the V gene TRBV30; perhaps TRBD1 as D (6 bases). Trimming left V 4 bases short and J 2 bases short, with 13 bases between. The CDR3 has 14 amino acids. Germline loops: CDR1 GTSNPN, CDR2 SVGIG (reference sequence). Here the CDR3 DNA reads TGTGCCTGGACAACAGGGATCCACACAGATACGCAGTATTTT. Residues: CAWTTGIHTDTQYF. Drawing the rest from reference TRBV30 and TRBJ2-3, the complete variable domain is SQTIHQWPATLVQPVGSPLSLECTVEGTSNPNLYWYRQAAGRGLQLLFYSVGIGQISSEVPQNLSASRPQDRQFILSSKKLLLSDSGFYLCAWTTGIHTDTQYFGPGTRLTVL.